These 16 T cell receptor beta chains share one sample of origin, sequenced in a study of T cell changes during pregnancy in multiple sclerosis. TCRdb's copy holds only in-frame clones and misses some; the assay was immunoSEQ multiplex PCR. The data contain around 61,000 clones, around 87% of them singletons. The specimen was peripheral blood from another person, used as feeder cells. These receptors were collected from a human donor whose cells served as feeder cells for cultures in a pregnancy study.

The J gene is TRBJ1-1, the V gene TRBV2; the D is unclear. In germline, CDR1 is SNHLY, CDR2 FYNNEI. The CDR3 sequence is 14 residues long. The germline V and J ends were trimmed by 4 bases and 3 bases, with 12 bases remaining between them. The CDR3 is CASSGEGVDTEAFF. The CDR3 DNA reads TGTGCCAGCAGTGGGGAGGGCGTGGACACTGAAGCTTTCTTT.

The chain links TRBV4-2 to TRBJ1-2; TRBD1 matches at 7 bases. Germline-derived CDR1 and CDR2 are LGHNA and YNFKEQ. This CDR3 contains 14 residues. With 4 bases clipped from V and 4 bases from J, the junction kept 6 bases outside the gene matches. The CDR3 loop is CASSPDRLSYGYTF. In DNA form, the CDR3 reads TGTGCCAGCAGCCCGGACAGGCTGAGCTATGGCTACACCTTC.

The V call is TRBV7-2, the J call TRBJ1-4; no clear D gene. The CDR3 is 13 residues long. CDR1 SGHTA and CDR2 FQGNSA come from the germline V gene. V lost 10 bases and J lost 3, with 12 bases in between. The chain's CDR3 is CATSYRANEKLFF. The CDR3 nucleotides read TGTGCCACCTCGTATCGGGCTAATGAAAAACTGTTTTTT.

The chain recombines TRBV10-3 with TRBJ1-3; D uncertain. The germline V gene has CDR1 ENHRY and CDR2 SYGVKD. This CDR3 contains 14 residues. Trimming shortened V by 3 bases and J by 0 bases, and 6 bases separated the two germline ends. DNA for the CDR3: TGTGCCATCAGTGAATCGCTCTCTGGAAACACCATATATTTT. This sequence encodes CAISESLSGNTIYF.

The CDR3 loop is CATLQENTDTQYF. The CDR3 region has the DNA TGTGCCACCTTACAGGAAAACACAGATACGCAGTATTTT. This rearrangement joins TRBV10-3 to TRBJ2-3; a possible D gene is TRBD1 (5 bases). V was cut by 10 bases and J by 2 bases, with 13 bases left in between. From germline, CDR1 is ENHRY and CDR2 SYGVKD. The CDR3 is made up of 13 amino acids.

This clone appeared a few times. The rearrangement links TRBV5-1 to TRBJ1-2, with D uncertain. CDR1 is SGHRS and CDR2 is YFSETQ in the germline V gene. This CDR3 contains 14 residues. V dropped 4 bases and J dropped 4 bases, with 14 bases sitting between them. The CDR3 region has the DNA TGCGCCAGCAGCCAGAGGACGGATTCCTATGGCTACACCTTC. It specifies CASSQRTDSYGYTF. The entire variable domain, with the rest obtained from reference TRBV5-1 and TRBJ1-2, is as follows: KAGVTQTPRYLIKTRGQQVTLSCSPISGHRSVSWYQQTPGQGLQFLFEYFSETQRNKGNFPGRFSGRQFSNSRSEMNVSTLELGDSALYLCASSQRTDSYGYTFGSGTRLTVV.

The CDR3 DNA follows: TGTGCCAGTAGTATCAAAACCGGGGCGCGGGGTCAGCCCCAGCATTTT. Translating gives CASSIKTGARGQPQHF. The chain combines TRBV19 with TRBJ1-5, with D possibly TRBD1 on 5 matching bases. Germline V gene data show CDR1 as LNHDA and CDR2 as SQIVND (reference sequence). The CDR3 totals 16 residues. Trimming removed 3 bases at V and 6 bases at J, with 18 bases between.

This chain connects TRBV5-4 to TRBJ2-2, with a weak D call TRBD2 (5 bases). CDR3 length: 16 amino acids. Germline CDR1 and CDR2: SGHNT and YYREEE (reference sequence). The germline V and J ends were trimmed by 7 bases and 4 bases, with 20 bases remaining between them. The CDR3 loop reads CASGPVSAKATGELFF. The CDR3 coding sequence is TGTGCCAGCGGGCCCGTTAGCGCCAAGGCCACCGGGGAGCTGTTTTTT.

This chain uses TRBV5-1 with TRBJ1-2; D ambiguous. The CDR3 length is 15 residues. Germline V gives CDR1 SGHRS, CDR2 YFSETQ. Trimming took off 0 bases at V and 5 bases at J, with 14 bases between the two ends. CDR3 DNA: TGCGCCAGCAGCTTGGCCAGTGGGGTAGTATATGGCTACACCTTC. Its protein product is CASSLASGVVYGYTF.

This clone was detected only once. The V gene is TRBV6-1, the J gene TRBJ1-2; 9 bases match TRBD1. Per the germline V gene, CDR1 is MNHNS and CDR2 is SASEGT. The junction had 7 bases not matched to a gene; V was cut back by 4 bases and J by 4 bases. The CDR3 has 15 amino acids. The CDR3 loop reads CASSGGQGRFYGYTF. Here the CDR3 DNA reads TGTGCCAGCAGTGGGGGACAGGGAAGATTCTATGGCTACACCTTC.

The genes are TRBV30 and TRBJ1-1; D is uncertain. The CDR3 is 14 amino acids. In germline, CDR1 is GTSNPN, CDR2 SVGIG (reference sequence). V dropped 3 bases and J dropped 3 bases, with 14 bases sitting between them. CDR3 bases: TGTGCCTGGAGCGTGGGTGGCTGGGACACTGAAGCTTTCTTT. Translated: CAWSVGGWDTEAFF.

The chain employs TRBV20-1 and TRBJ2-3; TRBD2 might be the D (6 bases). V lost 7 bases, J lost 8 bases, and 13 bases lay in between. This CDR3 is built from 11 residues. The germline V gene has CDR1 DFQATT and CDR2 SNEGSKA (reference sequence). CDR3 bases: TGCAGTGATTGGACCGGGGGTACGCAGTATTTT. Its translation: CSDWTGGTQYF.

V usage is TRBV7-9 and J usage is TRBJ2-2; 8 nucleotides line up with TRBD1. The CDR3 covers 14 residues. Germline V lookup: CDR1 SEHNR, CDR2 FQNEAQ (reference sequence). V shed 5 bases, J shed 3 bases, and the junction held 2 bases outside the gene matches. CDR3 amino acids: CASSQQGDTGELFF. The DNA of the CDR3 is TGTGCCAGCAGCCAACAGGGGGACACCGGGGAGCTGTTTTTT. The variable domain in full, completed from reference TRBV7-9 and TRBJ2-2, reads DTGVSQNPRHKITKRGQNVTFRCDPISEHNRLYWYRQTLGQGPEFLTYFQNEAQLEKSRLLSDRFSAERPKGSFSTLEIQRTEQGDSAMYLCASSQQGDTGELFFGEGSRLTVL.

The rearrangement links TRBV11-2 to TRBJ1-5; no definite D call. Germline V gene sequence: CDR1 SGHAT, CDR2 FQNNGV. The CDR3 loop spans 14 amino acids. V lost 5 bases, J lost 3 bases, and 11 bases lay in between. CDR3 DNA sequence: TGTGCCAGCAGCCCGGCCGGCTTCAATCAGCCCCAGCATTTT. Its translation: CASSPAGFNQPQHF.

V gene TRBV4-1 combines with J gene TRBJ1-1; 8 nucleotides align to TRBD1. The CDR3 loop spans 15 amino acids. CDR1 is MGHRA and CDR2 is YSYEKL in the germline V gene. Losses at the gene ends were 3 bases for V and 2 bases for J; bases not matched to a gene: 5. CDR3 in DNA: TGCGCCAGCAGCCAGAATGGACAGGGAAACACTGAAGCTTTCTTT. Translating it yields CASSQNGQGNTEAFF.

This rearrangement joins TRBV6-5 to TRBJ2-5; D is perhaps TRBD1 or TRBD2 (6 bases each). Germline lookup yields CDR1 MNHEY and CDR2 SVGAGI. Between the trimmed V and J ends, which lost 9 bases and 5 bases, there was a span of 13 bases. This CDR3 is 12 amino acids long. CDR3 residues: CASGGTSETQYF. CDR3 sequence (DNA): TGTGCCAGTGGCGGGACATCGGAGACCCAGTACTTC.